The T cell receptor (beta chain) described here comes from a study of beta chain features in type 1 diabetes. Points from the study as a whole: Naive, central memory and Treg TCRB repertoires seemed to resemble each other more closely in patients than they did in healthy donors. All four CD4+ subsets from Type 1 diabetes patients carried moderately but significantly shorter TCRB CDR3s. Fewer junction insertions and more nucleotide deletions appeared in type 1 diabetes patients.

Sorting of CD4+ naive, central memory, regulatory and stem cell-like memory cells was performed via CD45RO/CCR7/CD25/CD127/CD95/CD27. Germline trimming cut 6 bases from V and 2 bases from J; bases unmatched to any gene: 9. CDR3 length: 16 residues. From germline, CDR1 is SGDLS and CDR2 YYNGEE. Sequenced material consisted of expressed TCRB transcripts (all of the isolated RNA was reverse transcribed). Produced via immunoSEQ multiplex PCR; TCRdb's table is partial and in-frame only. The sample records roughly 700,000 clones, about an eighth being singletons. This clone was picked up a small number of times. As yet, its antigen is unknown.

The rearrangement links TRBV9 to TRBJ2-2; 8 bases fit TRBD1. Sequenced input: naive CD4+ T cells from blood. This TCR derives from a young man with type 1 diabetes. The CDR3 DNA follows: TGTGCCAGCATTCGGCCGGGACAGGCCAACACCGGGGAGCTGTTTTTT. It encodes CASIRPGQANTGELFF.